This T cell receptor beta chain was profiled in a study of prognosis after radiotherapy for stage I lung cancer. Overall study findings and caveats: Differences in TRBV and TRBJ gene usage were reportedly observed between patients with and without metastases. In patients who developed distant metastases, Shannon entropy measured after stereotactic body radiation therapy was lower, and baseline Shannon entropy was not associated with metastases.

From genomic DNA, two-round multiplex PCR was used to amplify TCR beta CDR3. TRBV and TRBJ genes each had their own specific primers in first-round PCR. A second round of PCR was carried out using universal primers. MiXCR was run by TCRdb on the multiplex PCR reads, yielding one entry per CDR3 protein. Counted here are approximately 30,000 distinct CDR3 sequences, about 34% occurring once; the ten biggest clones make up around 30%. This clonotype has at least ten counts. The antigen remains undetermined. Germline CDR1 is SNHLY and CDR2 is FYNNEI. V was cut by 7 bases and J by 6 bases, with 13 bases left in between. This CDR3 spans 14 amino acids.

The TCR originated in a donor older than 45 with non-small cell lung cancer. The sample was PBMCs, taken before or after stereotactic body radiation therapy (not recorded which). J is TRBJ1-6 and V is TRBV2, with no clear D. In DNA, the CDR3 is TGTGCCAGCATCTTTAGTGGTCTTAATTCACCCCTCCACTTT. This encodes CASIFSGLNSPLHF.